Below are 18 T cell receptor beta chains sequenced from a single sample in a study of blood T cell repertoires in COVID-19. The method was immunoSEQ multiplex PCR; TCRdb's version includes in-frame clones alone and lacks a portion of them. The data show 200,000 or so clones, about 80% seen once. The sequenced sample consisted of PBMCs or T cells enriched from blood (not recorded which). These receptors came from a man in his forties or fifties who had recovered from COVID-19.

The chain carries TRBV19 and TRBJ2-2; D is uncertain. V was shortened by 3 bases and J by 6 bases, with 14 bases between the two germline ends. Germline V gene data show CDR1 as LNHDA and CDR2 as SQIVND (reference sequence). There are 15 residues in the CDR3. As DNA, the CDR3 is TGTGCCAGTAGTATCCTACAACAGCCCGCCGGGGAGCTGTTTTTT. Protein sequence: CASSILQQPAGELFF.

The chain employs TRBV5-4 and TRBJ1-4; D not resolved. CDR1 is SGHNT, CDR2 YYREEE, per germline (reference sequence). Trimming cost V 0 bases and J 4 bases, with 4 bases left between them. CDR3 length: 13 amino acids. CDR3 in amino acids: CASSLAHNEKLFF. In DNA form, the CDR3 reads TGTGCCAGCAGCTTGGCACATAATGAAAAACTGTTTTTT.

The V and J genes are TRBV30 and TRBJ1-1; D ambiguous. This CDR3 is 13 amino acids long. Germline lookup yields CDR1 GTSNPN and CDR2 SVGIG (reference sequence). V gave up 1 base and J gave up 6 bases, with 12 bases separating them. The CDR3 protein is CAWSASVVSEAFF. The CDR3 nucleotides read TGTGCCTGGAGTGCCTCGGTAGTTTCTGAAGCTTTCTTT.

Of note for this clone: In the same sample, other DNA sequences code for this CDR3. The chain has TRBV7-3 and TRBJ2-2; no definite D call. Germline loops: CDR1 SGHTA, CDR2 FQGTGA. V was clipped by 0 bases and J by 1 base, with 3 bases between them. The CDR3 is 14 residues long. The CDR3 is CASSLTRNTGELFF. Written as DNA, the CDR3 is TGTGCCAGCAGCTTAACGAGGAACACCGGGGAGCTGTTTTTT.

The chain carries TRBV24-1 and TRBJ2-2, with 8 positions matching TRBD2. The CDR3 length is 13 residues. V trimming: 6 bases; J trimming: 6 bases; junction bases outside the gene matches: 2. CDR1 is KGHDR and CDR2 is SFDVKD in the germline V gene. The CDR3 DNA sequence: TGTGCCACCAGTAGCGGGGGTCCCGGGGAGCTGTTTTTT. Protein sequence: CATSSGGPGELFF.

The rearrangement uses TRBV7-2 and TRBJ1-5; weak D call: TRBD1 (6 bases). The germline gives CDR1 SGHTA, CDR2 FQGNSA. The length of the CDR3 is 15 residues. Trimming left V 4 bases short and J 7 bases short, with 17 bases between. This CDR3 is CASSSQGSGEQPQHF. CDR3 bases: TGTGCCAGCAGCTCGCAGGGGTCTGGAGAGCAGCCCCAGCATTTT.

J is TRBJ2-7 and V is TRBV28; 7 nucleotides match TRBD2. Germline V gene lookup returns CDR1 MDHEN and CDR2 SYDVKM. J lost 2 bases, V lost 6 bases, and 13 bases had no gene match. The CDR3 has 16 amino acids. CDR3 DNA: TGTGCCAGCAGCAACGGAGCGGGGCGGCCTCCCTACGAGCAGTACTTC. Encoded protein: CASSNGAGRPPYEQYF.

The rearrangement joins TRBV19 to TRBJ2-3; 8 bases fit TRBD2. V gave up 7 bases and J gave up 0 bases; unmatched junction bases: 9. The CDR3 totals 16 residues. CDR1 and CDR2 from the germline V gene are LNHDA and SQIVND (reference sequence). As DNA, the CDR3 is TGTGCCAGTAAGGGCGGGGGGCCGCCTAGCACAGATACGCAGTATTTT. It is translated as CASKGGGPPSTDTQYF. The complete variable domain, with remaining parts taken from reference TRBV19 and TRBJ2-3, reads DGGITQSPKYLFRKEGQNVTLSCEQNLNHDAMYWYRQDPGQGLRLIYYSQIVNDFQKGDIAEGYSVSREKKESFPLTVTSAQKNPTAFYLCASKGGGPPSTDTQYFGPGTRLTVL.

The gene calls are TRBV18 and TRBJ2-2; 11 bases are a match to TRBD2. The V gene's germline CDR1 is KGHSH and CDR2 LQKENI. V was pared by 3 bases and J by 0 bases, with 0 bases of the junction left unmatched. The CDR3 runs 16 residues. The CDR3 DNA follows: TGTGCCAGCTCACCGACTAGCGGGGCGAACACCGGGGAGCTGTTTTTT. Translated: CASSPTSGANTGELFF. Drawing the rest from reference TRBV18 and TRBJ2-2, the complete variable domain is NAGVMQNPRHLVRRRGQEARLRCSPMKGHSHVYWYRQLPEEGLKFMVYLQKENIIDESGMPKERFSAEFPKEGPSILRIQQVVRGDSAAYFCASSPTSGANTGELFFGEGSRLTVL.

The CDR3 loop reads CASSQDRGLSDSADTQYF. For the CDR3, the DNA is TGTGCCAGCAGCCAGGACAGGGGGCTGAGTGATAGCGCAGATACGCAGTATTTT. The rearrangement joins TRBV7-6 to TRBJ2-3; TRBD1 matches at 11 bases. V lost 5 bases to trimming and J lost 4 bases; unmatched junction nucleotides: 14. Germline values: CDR1 SGHVS, CDR2 FNYEAQ. This CDR3 is 18 amino acids long.

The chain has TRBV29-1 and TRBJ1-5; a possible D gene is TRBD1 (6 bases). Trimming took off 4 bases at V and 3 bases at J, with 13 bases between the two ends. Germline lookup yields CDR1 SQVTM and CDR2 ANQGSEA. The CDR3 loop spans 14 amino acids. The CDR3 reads CSVGWQGNNQPQHF. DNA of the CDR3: TGCAGCGTTGGATGGCAGGGGAACAATCAGCCCCAGCATTTT.

Here the CDR3 reads CASSPSGGSTDTQYF. The DNA for the CDR3 is TGTGCCAGCAGCCCTAGCGGGGGTAGCACAGATACGCAGTATTTT. V is TRBV11-2 and J is TRBJ2-3; 10 nucleotides line up with TRBD2. CDR3 size: 15 residues. V dropped 5 bases and J dropped 0; count of bases not matched to a gene: 2. Germline V gene lookup returns CDR1 SGHAT and CDR2 FQNNGV.

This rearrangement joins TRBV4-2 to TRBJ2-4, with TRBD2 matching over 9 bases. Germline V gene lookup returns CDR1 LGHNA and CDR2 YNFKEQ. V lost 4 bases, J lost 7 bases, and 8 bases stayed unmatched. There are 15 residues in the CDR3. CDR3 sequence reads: CASSPGAGGLNIQYF. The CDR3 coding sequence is TGTGCCAGCAGCCCAGGGGCGGGGGGGCTGAACATTCAGTACTTC.

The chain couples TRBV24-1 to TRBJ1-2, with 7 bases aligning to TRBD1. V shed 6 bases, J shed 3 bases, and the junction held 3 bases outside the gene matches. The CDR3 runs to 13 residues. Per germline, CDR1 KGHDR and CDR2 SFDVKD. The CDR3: CATSSGQDYGYTF. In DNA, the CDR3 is TGTGCCACCAGTTCCGGACAGGACTATGGCTACACCTTC.

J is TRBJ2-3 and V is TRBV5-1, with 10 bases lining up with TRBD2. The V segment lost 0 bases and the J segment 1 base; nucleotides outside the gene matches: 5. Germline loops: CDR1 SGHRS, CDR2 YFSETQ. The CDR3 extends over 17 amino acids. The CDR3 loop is CASSLGLAGAGTDTQYF. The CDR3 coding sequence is TGCGCCAGCAGCTTGGGGCTAGCGGGGGCGGGCACAGATACGCAGTATTTT.

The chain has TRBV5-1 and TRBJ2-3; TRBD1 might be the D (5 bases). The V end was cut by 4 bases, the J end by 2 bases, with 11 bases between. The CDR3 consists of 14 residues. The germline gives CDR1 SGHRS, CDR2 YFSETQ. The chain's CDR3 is CASSVGQFTDTQYF. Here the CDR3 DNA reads TGCGCCAGCAGCGTAGGACAATTCACAGATACGCAGTATTTT.

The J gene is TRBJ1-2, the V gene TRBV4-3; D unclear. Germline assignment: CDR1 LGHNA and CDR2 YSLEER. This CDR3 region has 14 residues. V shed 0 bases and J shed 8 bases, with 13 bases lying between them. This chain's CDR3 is CASSQDRELGGYTF. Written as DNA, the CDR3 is TGCGCCAGCAGCCAAGATCGGGAGCTGGGGGGCTACACCTTC.

The CDR3 protein is CASSSGSGGLNQPQHF. DNA for the CDR3: TGTGCCAGCAGTTCTGGTTCAGGGGGCCTGAATCAGCCCCAGCATTTT. The chain employs TRBV28 and TRBJ1-5; 8 positions match TRBD1. Germline CDR1 MDHEN, CDR2 SYDVKM. The CDR3 extends over 16 amino acids. V trimming: 4 bases; J trimming: 4 bases; junction bases outside the gene matches: 9.